This TCR beta chain was documented in a study of blood T cells in healthy people across ages. Study at large: T cells yielded about one barcoded beta molecule per two cells through template switching.

Germline trimming cut 1 base from V and 7 bases from J; bases unmatched to any gene: 9. The CDR3 is 16 amino acids. Germline assignment: CDR1 PRHDT and CDR2 FYEKMQ (reference sequence). The study's findings and limits: Any conclusive comparison of naive versus antigen-experienced cells was prevented by using unsorted PBMCs. Naive CD4+ cell counts and diversity both ran higher in long-lived than in aged donors.

Of note for this clonotype: Its specificity is not known. A much larger clone sits a single nucleotide away, making a read error possible.

It was with a sample-barcoded 5' primer and a J-beta primer mix that a second PCR of roughly 7 to 12 cycles was run. A 12-random-nucleotide template-switch adaptor tagged each cDNA molecule. TCRdb reanalysed the 5' RACE reads using MiXCR and keeps one entry per CDR3 protein. The data contain some 1.7 million distinct CDR3 sequences, 28% of them seen just once; the ten biggest clones take up 7.7%. The sequence was obtained from a young woman in good health. V is TRBV13 and J is TRBJ2-7, with 11 bases matching TRBD1. Sequencing was performed on blood. As DNA, the CDR3 is TGTGCCAGCAGCTTAGCCTGTGGACAGGGGGCGCGGGAGCAGTACTTC. Encoded protein: CASSLACGQGAREQYF.